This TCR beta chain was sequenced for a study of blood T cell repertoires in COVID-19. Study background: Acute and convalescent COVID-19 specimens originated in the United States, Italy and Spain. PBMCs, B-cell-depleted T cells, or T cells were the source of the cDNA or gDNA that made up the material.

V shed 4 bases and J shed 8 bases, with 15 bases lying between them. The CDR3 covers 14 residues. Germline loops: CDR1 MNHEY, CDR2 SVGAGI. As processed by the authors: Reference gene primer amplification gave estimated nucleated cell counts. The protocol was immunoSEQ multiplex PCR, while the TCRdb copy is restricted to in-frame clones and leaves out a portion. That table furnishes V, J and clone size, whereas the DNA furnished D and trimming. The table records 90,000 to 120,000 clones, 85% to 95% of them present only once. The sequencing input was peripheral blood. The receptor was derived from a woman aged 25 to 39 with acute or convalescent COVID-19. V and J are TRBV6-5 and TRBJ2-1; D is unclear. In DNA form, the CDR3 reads TGTGCCAGCAGTTCCTCAGATGAGGTCGATGAGCAGTTCTTC. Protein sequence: CASSSSDEVDEQFF.